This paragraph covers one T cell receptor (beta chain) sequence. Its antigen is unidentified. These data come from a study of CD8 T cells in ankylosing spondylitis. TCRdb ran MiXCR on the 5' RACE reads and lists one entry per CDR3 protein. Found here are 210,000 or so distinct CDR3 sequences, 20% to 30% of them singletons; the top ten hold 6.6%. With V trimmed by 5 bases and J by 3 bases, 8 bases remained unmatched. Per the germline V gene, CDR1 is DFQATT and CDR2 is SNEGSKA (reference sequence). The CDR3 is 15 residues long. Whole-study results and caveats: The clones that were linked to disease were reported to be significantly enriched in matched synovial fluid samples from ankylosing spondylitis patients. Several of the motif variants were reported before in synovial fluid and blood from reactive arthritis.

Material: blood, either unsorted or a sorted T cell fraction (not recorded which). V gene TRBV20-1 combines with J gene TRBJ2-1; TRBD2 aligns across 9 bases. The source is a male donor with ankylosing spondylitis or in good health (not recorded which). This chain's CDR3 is CSALSGTSIYNEQFF. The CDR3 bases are TGCAGTGCTTTATCCGGGACTAGCATCTACAATGAGCAGTTCTTC.